The source of this T cell receptor beta chain is a study of blood T cells in healthy people across ages. Overall study findings and caveats: For the donors, CMV status was unknown and possibly confounded expanded clonotype changes. No conclusive comparison of naive versus antigen-experienced cells was possible with unsorted PBMCs.

Germline V gives CDR1 DFQATT, CDR2 SNEGSKA (reference sequence). The V end was cut by 0 bases, the J end by 3 bases, with 21 bases between. CDR3 length: 17 residues. Healthy Caucasian individuals from Russia aged about 6 to 90 were enrolled as donors. A second PCR, run for about 7 to 11 cycles, used a sample-barcoded 5' primer plus a J-beta primer mix. MiXCR, run by TCRdb on the 5' RACE reads, gives a single entry per CDR3 protein. Of approximately 1,000,000 distinct CDR3 sequences listed, 45% are singletons. As for this clonotype: Its target is unknown.

The TCR comes from a woman aged 55 to 70 in good health. The sample taken for sequencing was blood. The chain employs TRBV20-1 and TRBJ2-7; a weak D match, TRBD1 (6 bases). The chain's CDR3 is CSARDVRGSQNFYEQYF. The DNA of the CDR3 is TGCAGTGCTAGAGATGTCAGGGGTTCACAAAACTTCTACGAGCAGTACTTC.